Listed below are T cell receptor beta chains from one sample, sequenced in a study of regulatory T cells in long-lasting Graves disease. A single record per CDR3 protein comes from TCRdb applying MiXCR to the multiplex PCR reads. Of 350,000 to 450,000 distinct CDR3 sequences listed, 14% to 15% are singletons. These data are also associated with another study on T cells in Graves' hyperthyroidism and ophthalmopathy.

The specimen comprised peripheral blood mononuclear cells (PBMCs), sampled at new diagnosis, from a patient treated with antithyroid drugs. The receptor set was obtained from a woman aged 30 to 39 with Graves disease. Both conserved end residues are part of each CDR3. D genes are given only for firm matches. The size field is filled for only some rows; it gives once, few, many or a size class.

TRBJ2-7 few - TRBV7-2 CASSLDDWAAREQYF TGTGCCAGCAGCTTAGATGATTGGGCGGCCCGCGAGCAGTACTTC
TRBJ2-5 - - TRBV19 CASSRPSAETQYF TGTGCCAGTAGTAGACCCTCCGCGGAGACCCAGTACTTC
TRBJ1-2 many TRBD1 TRBV20-1 CSASKGQGIYGYTF TGCAGTGCTAGTAAGGGACAGGGAATCTATGGCTACACCTTC
TRBJ1-6 - - TRBV9 CASSAGGEGSPLHF TGTGCCAGCAGCGCCGGGGGGGAGGGATCACCCCTCCACTTT
TRBJ1-6 - - TRBV27 CATKPRQEANSPLHF TGTGCCACCAAACCCCGACAGGAAGCTAATTCACCCCTCCACTTT
TRBJ2-1 many - TRBV11-3 CASSLAPSAHEQFF TGTGCCAGCAGCTTGGCCCCCAGCGCCCATGAGCAGTTCTTC
TRBJ2-1 - TRBD2 TRBV30 CAWSGFGTSGSYNEQFF TGTGCCTGGAGTGGGTTCGGGACTAGCGGGAGTTACAATGAGCAGTTCTTC
TRBJ1-1 many - TRBV28 CASRPQGPEAFF TGTGCCAGCAGACCACAGGGTCCTGAAGCTTTCTTT
TRBJ1-2 few - TRBV20-1 CSARDQGRGGYGYTF TGCAGTGCTAGAGATCAAGGCAGGGGCGGCTATGGCTACACCTTC
TRBJ2-2 many TRBD2 TRBV5-4 CASSWTSGSDGELFF TGTGCCAGCAGCTGGACTAGCGGGAGTGACGGGGAGCTGTTTTTT
TRBJ2-1 many - TRBV18 CASSPDGGGEQFF TGTGCCAGCTCACCAGACGGTGGGGGGGAGCAGTTCTTC
TRBJ1-4 many - TRBV5-5 CASSPRFGGEKLFF TGTGCCAGCAGCCCGAGGTTCGGCGGTGAAAAACTGTTTTTT
TRBJ1-4 - TRBD1 TRBV7-6 CASSRYRGGEKLFF TGTGCCAGCAGCCGCTACAGGGGAGGTGAAAAACTGTTTTTT
TRBJ2-1 many TRBD2 TRBV18 CASSPQPGLARNNEQFF TGTGCCAGCTCACCACAACCTGGACTAGCGAGAAACAATGAGCAGTTCTTC
TRBJ2-7 - TRBD2 TRBV5-4 CASSPSGLFSYEQYF TGTGCCAGCAGCCCTAGCGGGCTGTTCTCCTACGAGCAGTACTTC
TRBJ1-1 many - TRBV19 CATQDGSTEAFF TGTGCCACCCAAGACGGAAGCACTGAAGCTTTCTTT
TRBJ2-7 - TRBD2 TRBV27 CASRTSGSHEQYF TGTGCCAGCCGGACTAGCGGGTCCCACGAGCAGTACTTC
TRBJ2-1 - TRBD2 TRBV9 CASSVEGSGLAGVYNEQFF TGTGCCAGCAGCGTAGAGGGCAGTGGGCTAGCGGGAGTTTACAATGAGCAGTTCTTC
TRBJ2-7 few TRBD1 TRBV6-2/TRBV6-3 CASSPGQASYEQYF TGTGCCAGCAGTCCGGGACAGGCGTCCTACGAGCAGTACTTC
TRBJ2-1 - TRBD2 TRBV12-3/TRBV12-4 CASSFVGAGDWQFF TGTGCCAGCAGTTTTGTCGGAGCGGGAGATTGGCAGTTCTTC
TRBJ2-7 many TRBD2 TRBV12-3/TRBV12-4 CASSVGTSGEQYF TGTGCCAGCAGTGTTGGGACTAGCGGCGAGCAGTACTTC
TRBJ2-1 - - TRBV20-1 CSANVGEYNEQFF TGCAGTGCTAATGTAGGGGAATACAATGAGCAGTTCTTC
TRBJ1-2 - - TRBV24-1 CATSGGRTDLNYGYTF TGTGCCACCAGTGGAGGTAGGACAGATCTTAACTATGGCTACACCTTC
TRBJ2-2 - - TRBV19 CASSRGRGRKPGELFF TGTGCCAGTAGTAGGGGACGGGGGAGGAAACCCGGGGAGCTGTTTTTT
TRBJ2-2 - - TRBV12-3/TRBV12-4 CASSLTGTKLFF TGTGCCAGCAGCTTAACCGGGACGAAGCTGTTTTTT
TRBJ2-1 few - TRBV19 CASSMPIARDAQQFF TGTGCCAGTAGTATGCCAATTGCTCGGGACGCACAGCAGTTCTTC
TRBJ2-1 - TRBD2 TRBV19 CASSIDLILAGGDNEQFF TGTGCCAGTAGTATAGATCTAATACTAGCGGGGGGAGACAATGAGCAGTTCTTC
TRBJ2-6 few TRBD1 TRBV18 CASSATGAGPGSGANVLTF TGTGCCAGCTCAGCGACAGGGGCCGGACCTGGTTCTGGGGCCAACGTCCTGACTTTC
TRBJ1-3 many - TRBV30 CAWSGGTGNTIYF TGTGCCTGGTCGGGCGGCACTGGAAACACCATATATTTT
TRBJ1-1 many - TRBV30 CADYLPEAFF TGTGCCGACTATCTCCCCGAAGCTTTCTTT
TRBJ2-7 many TRBD2 TRBV14 CASSPSTGLARSEQYF TGTGCCAGCAGCCCATCTACGGGACTAGCTCGGTCCGAGCAGTACTTC
TRBJ2-1 few TRBD2 TRBV3-1 CASSLRLVVAGGLRNEQFF TGTGCCAGCAGCCTACGACTGGTGGTAGCGGGAGGTCTTCGCAATGAGCAGTTCTTC
TRBJ2-1 few TRBD2 TRBV19 CASREVAGGGSYNEQFF TGTGCCAGTAGGGAGGTAGCGGGAGGTGGGTCCTACAATGAGCAGTTCTTC
TRBJ2-1 few TRBD2 TRBV5-1 CASSLDGGVNEQFF TGCGCCAGCAGCTTGGATGGGGGGGTTAATGAGCAGTTCTTC
TRBJ2-1 many TRBD2 TRBV30 CAWSPKREGRTKQFF TGTGCCTGGAGTCCCAAGCGGGAGGGCCGGACGAAGCAGTTCTTC
TRBJ2-5 - TRBD1 TRBV24-1 CATSDRTGNQETQYF TGTGCCACCAGTGATCGGACAGGGAACCAAGAGACCCAGTACTTC
TRBJ1-1 few - TRBV5-8 CASSWGRNTEAFF TGTGCCAGCAGCTGGGGGAGGAACACTGAAGCTTTCTTT
TRBJ2-1 many TRBD2 TRBV2 CASIARVAGGGNEQFF TGTGCCAGCATCGCCAGGGTAGCGGGGGGGGGGAATGAGCAGTTCTTC
TRBJ2-5 few TRBD2 TRBV7-9 CASSVRLAVLETQYF TGTGCCAGCAGCGTCCGACTAGCGGTCCTGGAGACCCAGTACTTC
TRBJ2-5 many - TRBV4-1 CASSQPLRGGGETQYF TGCGCCAGCAGCCAACCCTTAAGAGGTGGAGGAGAGACCCAGTACTTC
TRBJ1-6 many TRBD1 TRBV12-3/TRBV12-4 CASRTTGLDNSPLHF TGTGCCAGCAGGACGACAGGGCTCGATAATTCACCCCTCCACTTT
TRBJ2-1 many TRBD2 TRBV7-9 CASSLGSGKYNEQFF TGTGCCAGCAGCTTAGGGAGCGGGAAATACAATGAGCAGTTCTTC
TRBJ2-1 few - TRBV25-1 CAIVPRFRGAYNEQFF TGTGCCATCGTCCCTCGCTTCAGGGGCGCCTACAATGAGCAGTTCTTC
TRBJ2-3 - - TRBV6-4 CASSASPSTDTQYF TGTGCCAGCAGTGCCTCCCCTAGCACAGATACGCAGTATTTT
TRBJ2-4 many - TRBV6-5 CASSYTSLIQYF TGTGCCAGCAGTTACACTAGCCTCATTCAGTACTTC
TRBJ2-7 many TRBD2 TRBV18 CASSRDWSGRDEQYF TGTGCCAGCTCCCGGGACTGGTCGGGGAGGGACGAGCAGTACTTC